The 23 T cell receptor beta chains reported below all come from one sample, sequenced in a study of T-cell memory formation after mild COVID-19. TCRdb redid the calling of the 5' RACE reads with MiXCR, one entry per CDR3 protein. The sample comprises 250,000 to 300,000 distinct CDR3 sequences, roughly 16% of which are singletons, and 22% rests with the top ten. Sample: PBMCs or a T cell subset sorted from them (not recorded which). These receptor sequences come from a man aged 18 to 29 who had mild COVID-19 (a few samples of this study predate the infection). Cell type and time point are not known.

This clonotype was detected a few times. V and J are TRBV7-6 and TRBJ2-7; 9 nucleotides align to TRBD1. Germline assignment: CDR1 SGHVS and CDR2 FNYEAQ. This CDR3 contains 15 residues. V shed 0 bases and J 5 bases; nucleotides not matched to a gene: 5. The CDR3 coding sequence is TGTGCCAGCAGCTTAGCCAGGACAGGGGAGGACGAGCAGTACTTC. Translation: CASSLARTGEDEQYF.

This chain links TRBV4-3 with TRBJ2-3; D gene uncertain. The CDR3 is 13 residues long. Germline V gives CDR1 LGHNA, CDR2 YSLEER. The V and J ends lost 1 base and 4 bases respectively, with 6 bases between them. The CDR3 sequence: CASSQGPADTQYF. CDR3 bases: TGCGCCAGCAGCCAAGGGCCGGCAGATACGCAGTATTTT.

The chain employs TRBV27 and TRBJ2-2; D possibly corresponds to TRBD1 (5 bases). Germline CDR1 MNHEY, CDR2 SMNVEV (reference sequence). V lost 5 bases to trimming and J lost 5 bases, with 9 bases between them. The CDR3 has 13 amino acids. The CDR3 sequence is CASSMGPTGELFF. DNA of the CDR3: TGTGCCAGCAGTATGGGGCCGACCGGGGAGCTGTTTTTT.

This clonotype has more than one count but fewer than ten. Here the CDR3 DNA reads TGTGCCACCAGCAGATCCAGACAGGAAAGTTATGGCTACACCTTC. Its translation: CATSRSRQESYGYTF. The chain employs TRBV15 and TRBJ1-2, with D maybe TRBD1 (6 bases). The CDR3 spans 15 residues. Germline V lookup: CDR1 LNHNV, CDR2 YYDKDF (reference sequence). Trimming left V 2 bases short and J 5 bases short, with 15 bases between. The full variable domain, completed using reference TRBV15 and TRBJ1-2, is DAMVIQNPRYQVTQFGKPVTLSCSQTLNHNVMYWYQQKSSQAPKLLFHYYDKDFNNEADTPDNFQSRRPNTSFCFLDIRSPGLGDTAMYLCATSRSRQESYGYTFGSGTRLTVV.

This clonotype occurred many times. This CDR3 is CASSLRGWETQYF. In DNA form, the CDR3 reads TGTGCCAGCAGTTTACGGGGTTGGGAGACCCAGTACTTC. The chain carries TRBV12-3 or TRBV12-4 and TRBJ2-5, with a possible D match to TRBD2 (5 bases). The CDR3 has 13 amino acids. V was clipped by 2 bases and J by 5 bases, with 9 bases between them.

The chain combines TRBV5-1 with TRBJ2-2; TRBD1 agrees at 9 bases. Trimming took 4 bases from V and 3 from J; bases not matched to a gene: 10. Per the germline V gene, CDR1 is SGHRS and CDR2 is YFSETQ. The CDR3 has 17 amino acids. CDR3 protein: CASSLARTGDHTGELFF. CDR3 nucleotide sequence: TGCGCCAGCAGCCTGGCCCGGACAGGGGACCACACCGGGGAGCTGTTTTTT.

This clonotype was observed a handful of times. CDR3 nucleotides: TGTGCCAGCAGCGGGGCTGGGGCCCCCCAAGATACGCAGTATTTT. Protein sequence: CASSGAGAPQDTQYF. The chain recombines TRBV11-1 with TRBJ2-3; tentatively, D is TRBD1 (5 bases). Germline CDR1 and CDR2: SGHAT and FQDESV (reference sequence). This CDR3 comprises 15 residues. The V and J ends lost 5 bases and 5 bases respectively, with 17 bases between them.

This clonotype has a handful of counts. The V gene is TRBV9, the J gene TRBJ2-7, with 8 bases aligning to TRBD1. The CDR3 runs to 15 residues. Germline CDR1 reads SGDLS; CDR2 reads YYNGEE. Trimming removed 3 bases from V and 3 bases from J; junction bases left unmatched: 8. The CDR3 sequence is CASSAGPGQGYEQYF. The CDR3 DNA is TGTGCCAGCAGCGCAGGCCCAGGACAGGGCTACGAGCAGTACTTC. The complete variable domain, with remaining parts taken from reference TRBV9 and TRBJ2-7, reads DSGVTQTPKHLITATGQRVTLRCSPRSGDLSVYWYQQSLDQGLQFLIQYYNGEERAKGNILERFSAQQFPDLHSELNLSSLELGDSALYFCASSAGPGQGYEQYFGPGTRLTVT.

J is TRBJ1-2 and V is TRBV4-1; tentatively, D is TRBD1 (5 bases). Deletions cut 0 bases from V and 5 bases from J, with 13 bases between. Germline CDR1 MGHRA, CDR2 YSYEKL. This CDR3 is built from 15 residues. In DNA, the CDR3 is TGCGCCAGCAGCCAAGATCCGTCCAGGGTGTATGGCTACACCTTC. Residues: CASSQDPSRVYGYTF.

This chain's CDR3 is CASSLGGPEAKTQYF. CDR3 DNA sequence: TGTGCCAGCAGCTTAGGGGGGCCAGAGGCAAAGACCCAGTACTTC. The chain employs TRBV7-9 and TRBJ2-5, with a possible D match to TRBD1 (6 bases). CDR3 length equals 15 residues. V was cut by 1 base and J by 6 bases, with 15 bases left in between. Germline V gene lookup returns CDR1 SEHNR and CDR2 FQNEAQ (reference sequence).

This clonotype has ten or more counts. This chain uses TRBV5-1 with TRBJ2-2; D unresolved. This CDR3 region has 12 residues. Germline CDR1 SGHRS, CDR2 YFSETQ. Trimming shortened V by 6 bases and J by 3 bases, and 6 bases separated the two germline ends. CDR3 residues: CASKIDTGELFF. The CDR3 DNA reads as TGCGCCAGCAAAATAGACACCGGGGAGCTGTTTTTT.

J is TRBJ1-2 and V is TRBV6-6; D is undetermined. V lost 0 bases and J 8 bases, leaving 13 bases between the germline ends. In germline, CDR1 is MNHNY, CDR2 SVGAGI (reference sequence). The CDR3 sequence is 14 residues long. CDR3 sequence reads: CASSYSTSHGGYTF. The CDR3 bases are TGTGCCAGCAGTTACTCGACCAGCCACGGGGGCTACACCTTC.

This clonotype was counted only a few times. The chain is built from TRBV10-3 and TRBJ2-5, with TRBD2 identical over 11 bases. CDR1 is ENHRY and CDR2 is SYGVKD in the germline V gene. V trimming: 2 bases; J trimming: 1 base; junction bases outside the gene matches: 6. The CDR3 sequence is 17 residues long. CDR3 amino acids: CAISETTSGAFQETQYF. CDR3 nucleotide sequence: TGTGCCATCAGTGAGACGACTAGCGGGGCCTTCCAAGAGACCCAGTACTTC.

The chain is built from TRBV19 and TRBJ2-6; possibly TRBD2 for D (6 bases). Trimming stripped 3 bases from V and 0 bases from J, with 15 bases between. The CDR3 has 18 residues. Per germline, CDR1 LNHDA and CDR2 SQIVND (reference sequence). CDR3 region: CASSIGGIRYSGANVLTF. CDR3 bases: TGTGCCAGTAGTATCGGAGGGATCCGGTACTCTGGGGCCAACGTCCTGACTTTC.

Only a few counts were recorded for this clonotype. V and J are TRBV29-1 and TRBJ1-2, with D possibly matching TRBD1 (6 bases). Germline V lookup: CDR1 SQVTM, CDR2 ANQGSEA. The CDR3 is 14 amino acids. With 3 bases removed from V and 1 base from J, the gap between germline ends came to 12 bases. The CDR3 region is CSVDSGALNYGYTF. CDR3 nucleotides: TGCAGCGTTGACTCAGGGGCACTTAACTATGGCTACACCTTC.

Regarding this clonotype: A junction boundary mismatches the germline segment, possibly from a read error. The chain combines TRBV5-6 with TRBJ1-2; a weak D match, TRBD1 (5 bases). The CDR3 has 11 amino acids. Germline CDR1 SGHDT, CDR2 YYEEEE. The CDR3 nucleotides are TGTGCCAGCAGCTTTGAGGGGCCCGCCGCCTTC. It translates to CASSFEGPAAF.

This clonotype was seen only a few times. The chain links TRBV18 to TRBJ2-7; 10 bases map to TRBD1. Germline lookup yields CDR1 KGHSH and CDR2 LQKENI. J gave up 3 bases and V 2 bases, and 7 bases lay outside the gene matches. This CDR3 is built from 16 residues. CDR3 sequence: CASSPSGTGVLYEQYF. The CDR3 nucleotides are TGTGCCAGCTCACCATCCGGGACAGGGGTCCTCTACGAGCAGTACTTC.

This sequence joins TRBV11-3 and TRBJ2-2; D tentatively fits TRBD1 or TRBD2 (6 bases each). Germline CDR1 is SGHNT and CDR2 is YENEEA. This CDR3 region has 15 residues. Trimming removed 5 bases at V and 0 bases at J, with 10 bases between. In DNA form, the CDR3 reads TGTGCCAGCAGCCGGGGGCTGGCGAACACCGGGGAGCTGTTTTTT. Translated, it gives CASSRGLANTGELFF.

This clonotype was seen more than once but under ten times. The gene calls are TRBV5-1 and TRBJ1-1; D gene ambiguous. The length of the CDR3 is 13 residues. The V and J ends lost 1 base and 7 bases respectively, with 11 bases between them. The germline V gene encodes CDR1 SGHRS and CDR2 YFSETQ. The DNA of the CDR3 is TGCGCCAGCAGCTTGACGGATGGGATTGAAGCTTTCTTT. Amino acid sequence: CASSLTDGIEAFF.

This clonotype was counted only a few times. At one of its ends the junction is not consistent with the germline gene, which may arise from a read error. The chain uses TRBV10-3 and TRBJ1-1, with D possibly matching TRBD1 (5 bases). This CDR3 has 16 residues. CDR1 is ENHRY and CDR2 is SYGVKD in the germline V gene. The CDR3 loop is CAISDSPGRRNPEAFF. The CDR3 DNA reads TGTGCCATCAGTGACTCACCGGGACGTAGGAACCCTGAAGCTTTCTTT.

The V and J genes are TRBV7-8 and TRBJ2-5, with 8 bases fitting TRBD1. This CDR3 contains 15 residues. In germline, CDR1 is SGHVS, CDR2 FQNEAQ. V dropped 4 bases and J dropped 1; count of bases not matched to a gene: 5. CDR3 loop: CASSSTGAFQETQYF. The CDR3 DNA reads as TGTGCCAGCAGCTCGACAGGGGCTTTCCAAGAGACCCAGTACTTC.

This clonotype was counted between two and nine times. This chain connects TRBV24-1 to TRBJ1-1; D gene unclear. The germline V gene encodes CDR1 KGHDR and CDR2 SFDVKD. CDR3 length: 12 amino acids. Trimming left V 4 bases short and J 7 bases short, with 9 bases between. The chain's CDR3 is CATSETGIEAFF. The DNA for the CDR3 is TGTGCCACCAGTGAAACCGGGATTGAAGCTTTCTTT.

This clonotype was detected a few times. This chain uses TRBV6-2 or TRBV6-3 with TRBJ2-1; 10 bases match TRBD2. Germline CDR1 is MNHEY and CDR2 is SVGEGT. Trimming cost V 6 bases and J 8 bases; bases outside gene matches: 7. This CDR3 has 14 residues. This CDR3 reads CASRSGGEVYEQFF. The CDR3 nucleotides are TGTGCCAGCAGAAGCGGGGGGGAGGTTTATGAGCAGTTCTTC.